This T cell receptor (beta chain) was identified in a study of CD8+ T cells in alopecia areata (dated by TCRdb to the late 2010s). Looking at the study overall: The treated patients took part in an open-label pilot trial in which moderate-to-severe alopecia areata was treated with oral tofacitinib at 5 to 10 mg twice daily. RNA was extracted with the PAXgene miRNA kit for fixed scalp, the miRNeasy kit for PBMCs, and the RNeasy kit for mouse skin. TCRbeta CDR3 regions were amplified by immunoSEQ multiplex PCR with 35 Vbeta forward and 13 Jbeta reverse primers. Clonality in the scalp was compared among normal scalp (n=4), patchy alopecia areata scalp (n=8), and alopecia totalis/universalis scalp (n=8). Tofacitinib-treated patients had biopsies at baseline and at 4 and 24 weeks of treatment, with a later scalp biopsy in several patients. In humans, TCRbeta sequencing was performed on scalp tissue and on sorted CD4+ and CD8+ peripheral blood T cells from healthy controls and from patients with patchy or totalis/universalis alopecia areata. Patients received tofacitinib for 6 to 18 months and were then followed off drug for 6 months to check for delayed response and recurrence. The SALT score, which quantifies the percentage of affected scalp surface area, was used to measure disease severity in treated patients. In both human patients and the C3H/HeJ mouse model, the study applied high-throughput TCRbeta sequencing to look at T cell clonal expansion in alopecia areata. Summary of the overall study and its limitations: During tofacitinib treatment, many expanded lesional clones remained in scalp and blood, and this persistence may partly explain relapse after treatment is stopped. Higher clonality and more expanded CD8+ clones were observed in lesional scalp than in normal scalp, particularly in alopecia totalis/universalis, a finding suggestive of antigenic drive. Shared TCR sequences between patients were less evident than in mice, which may be partly attributable to HLA diversity in the patient population. Because the treated cohort was small and included a single nonresponder, larger studies are needed to assess links between baseline CD8+ expansion and response. Scalp clonality and the number of expanded CD8+ clones among the top 100 scalp clones were significantly decreased by tofacitinib. Scalp TCR repertoire analysis is complicated because resident alphabeta T cells in normal human skin are also sequenced, whereas mouse skin is dominated by gammadelta T cells.

Library creation used the immunoSEQ multiplex PCR assay. To provide template for TCR sequencing, every sample had RNA extracted and reverse transcribed into cDNA. SuperScript III was used to make first-strand cDNA, primed with a 2:1 mix of oligo-dT and random hexamers. A synthetic immune receptor repertoire was used to assess amplification bias, and residual bias was removed computationally. The authors processed their data as follows. Raw reads were preprocessed for error removal, and CDR3 was defined according to IMGT conventions as running from the conserved cysteine to phenylalanine. Clonality was computed as 1 minus the Shannon entropy, with the entropy normalized by log2 of the number of productive unique TCRs. Whether each scalp clone was CD4 or CD8 was inferred by checking scalp TCRbeta sequences against the CD4 and CD8 repertoires from sorted blood. The table comes from immuneACCESS by way of TCRdb, which keeps in-frame sequences with V and J called. Part of the clones is missing from these tables; in studies checked, under half for an unresolved V gene and the rest for unknown reasons. V and J calls and clone size follow that table, whereas D and trimming were derived from the DNA. Recorded for this sample are about 210,000 clones; less than 45% of them occurred a single time. The ten most abundant clones make up about 2.4% of the sample.

What the treatment or condition label conveys for this sample: oral pan-JAK inhibitor, 5-10 mg twice daily. Lesional scalp punch biopsies and peripheral blood were obtained from alopecia areata patients. PBMCs were isolated by density centrifugation and stained for CD3, CD4 and CD8, after which CD4+ and CD8+ T cells were sorted on a FACSAria. In the case of this clone: Its cognate antigen has yet to be identified. The input lacks base qualities; no much larger clone sits a single base away.

Including the terminal cysteine and phenylalanine, the CDR3 comprises 16 residues. Left in the record is the CDR3 DNA by itself, 48 bases read in frame from the first base. Unmatched junction bases come to 7, with V trimmed by 5 bases and J by 2 bases. Via the germline V gene (reference sequence), CDR1 is LNHDA and CDR2 SQIVND. The starting material was CD4+ T cells sorted from blood, obtained at approximately week 37, from a patient treated with tofacitinib. The chain is made from TRBV19 and TRBJ2-3; 10 junctional bases match TRBD2. This sequence was found in a human donor with alopecia areata. At the DNA level, the sequence is TGTGCCAGTAGTGCCACTAGCGGGGCGACCACAGATACGCAGTATTTT. This encodes CASSATSGATTDTQYF.